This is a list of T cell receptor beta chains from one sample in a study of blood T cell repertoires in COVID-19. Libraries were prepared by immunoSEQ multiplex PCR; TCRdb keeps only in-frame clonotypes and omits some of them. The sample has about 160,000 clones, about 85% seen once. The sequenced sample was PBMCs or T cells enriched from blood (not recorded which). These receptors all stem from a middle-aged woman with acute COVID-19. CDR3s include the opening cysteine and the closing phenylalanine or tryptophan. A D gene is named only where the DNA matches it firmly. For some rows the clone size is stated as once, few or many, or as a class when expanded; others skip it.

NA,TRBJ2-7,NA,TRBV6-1,TGTGCCAGCAGTGACGTTAGCGGAATATACGAGCAGTACTTC,CASSDVSGIYEQYF
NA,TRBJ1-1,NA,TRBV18,TGTGCCAGCTCACCAATGGAGGACACTGAAGCTTTCTTT,CASSPMEDTEAFF
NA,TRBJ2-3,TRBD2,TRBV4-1,TGCGCCAGCAGCCACCCTAATTTAAGCGGGAGGTCCCACGATACGCAGTATTTT,CASSHPNLSGRSHDTQYF
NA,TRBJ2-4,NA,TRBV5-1,TGCGCCAGCAGCCGAGAGGACAGAAACATTCAGTACTTC,CASSREDRNIQYF
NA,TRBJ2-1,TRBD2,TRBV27,TGTGCCAGCAGTATAAGAAGGGACTACCGCTACAATGAGCAGTTCTTC,CASSIRRDYRYNEQFF
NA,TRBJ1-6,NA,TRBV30,TGTGCCTGGAGGAGACAGAGCTCCTATAATTCACCCCTCCACTTT,CAWRRQSSYNSPLHF
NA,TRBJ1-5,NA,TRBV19,TGTGCCAGTAGTATAGGTTGGGGAGATAGCAATCAGCCCCAGCATTTT,CASSIGWGDSNQPQHF
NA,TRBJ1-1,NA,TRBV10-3,TGTGCCATCAGCACAGGGAAGGGTAATACTGAAGCTTTCTTT,CAISTGKGNTEAFF
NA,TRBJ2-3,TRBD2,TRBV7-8,TGTGCCAGCAGCTTAGGAGCGGGACGAAGCACAGATACGCAGTATTTT,CASSLGAGRSTDTQYF
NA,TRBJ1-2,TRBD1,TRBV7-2,TGTGCCAGCAGCTCCTCGACAGGGGTTAACTATGGCTACACCTTC,CASSSSTGVNYGYTF
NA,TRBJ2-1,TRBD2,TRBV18,TGTGCCAGCTCACCCAACCCTAGCGGGAAGGTGGGCTACAACAATGAGCAGTTCTTC,CASSPNPSGKVGYNNEQFF
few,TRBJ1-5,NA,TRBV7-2,TGTGCCAGCAGCTTAGGCAACGCGAATGGTCAGCCCCAGCATTTT,CASSLGNANGQPQHF
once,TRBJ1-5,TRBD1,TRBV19,TGTGCCAGTAGTCCACTACTGACAGGGGGTCAGCCCCAGCATTTT,CASSPLLTGGQPQHF
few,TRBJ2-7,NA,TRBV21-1,TGTGCCAGCAGCACCCGGACAGTCCCTTTC,CASSTRTVPF
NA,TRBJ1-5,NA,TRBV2,TGTGCCAGCAGTGGCCAAGGGGGGGGGTCGAATCAGCCCCAGCATTTT,CASSGQGGGSNQPQHF
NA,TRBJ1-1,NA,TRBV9,TGTGCCAGCAGCGCCCCCCCGTTTGCTGAAGCTTTCTTT,CASSAPPFAEAFF
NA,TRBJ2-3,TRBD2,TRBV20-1,TGCAGTGCTAGTTCTGTTAGCGGGAGTGAGGGATCAAGCACAGATACGCAGTATTTT,CSASSVSGSEGSSTDTQYF
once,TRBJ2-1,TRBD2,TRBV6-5,TGTGCCAGCAGGGGTAGCGGGAGGGATGAGCAGTTCTTC,CASRGSGRDEQFF
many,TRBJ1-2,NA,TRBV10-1,TGCGCCAGCAGCGACCGGGGGGACGGCTATGGCTACACCTTC,CASSDRGDGYGYTF
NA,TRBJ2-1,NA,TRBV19,TGTGCCAGTATGAGCGCGGGACTCTACAATGAGCAGTTCTTC,CASMSAGLYNEQFF
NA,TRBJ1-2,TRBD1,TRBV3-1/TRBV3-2,TGTGCCAGCAGCCAAATAGGACAGGGTTTCCCATCTGGCTACACCTTC,CASSQIGQGFPSGYTF
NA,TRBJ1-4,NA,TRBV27,TGTGCCAGCAGGTCACCGGGGGAGGGAGAAAAACTGTTTTTT,CASRSPGEGEKLFF
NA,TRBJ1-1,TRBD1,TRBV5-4,TGTGCCAGCAGCTTTAGTGTGACAGGGAGGAACACTGAAGCTTTCTTT,CASSFSVTGRNTEAFF
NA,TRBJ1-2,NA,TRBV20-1,TGCAGTGCTAGTACAGGGCGTCCTAACTATGGCTACACCTTC,CSASTGRPNYGYTF
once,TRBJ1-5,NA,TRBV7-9,TGTGCCAGCAGCTTGGGAGTTGATAGCAATCAGCCCCAGCATTTT,CASSLGVDSNQPQHF
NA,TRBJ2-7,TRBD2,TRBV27,TGTGCCAGCAGTCCGAGCGCCCTAGCGGGGCCTTGGGGCGAGCAGTACTTC,CASSPSALAGPWGEQYF